One and the same sample provided the 26 T cell receptor beta chains below, sequenced in a study of T cells in Graves' hyperthyroidism and ophthalmopathy. Amplified regions were TCR beta CDR3 sequences from RNA transcripts. First-round RT-PCR of the TCR CDR3 relied on the HTBI primer set. MiXCR, run by TCRdb on the multiplex PCR reads, gives a single entry per CDR3 protein. The sample shows more than 550,000 distinct CDR3 sequences, roughly 17% of them seen only once. Sequencing used blood. These TCRs come from a middle-aged man with Graves' hyperthyroidism.

This clonotype showed up just once. One end of the junction varies from germline; a read error may be responsible. The chain combines TRBV5-1 with TRBJ2-3, with TRBD2 as a possible D gene (6 bases). Germline V gives CDR1 SGHRS, CDR2 YFSETQ. The CDR3 has 16 amino acids. The CDR3 protein is CASSPITATSTDAQYF. CDR3 nucleotide sequence: TGCGCCAGCAGCCCGATAACTGCAACTAGCACAGATGCGCAGTATTTT.

The rearrangement links TRBV20-1 to TRBJ2-3; TRBD2 matches at 7 bases. V lost 7 bases to trimming and J lost 3 bases; unmatched junction nucleotides: 4. The CDR3 runs 12 residues. Germline V gene sequence: CDR1 DFQATT, CDR2 SNEGSKA (reference sequence). The CDR3 bases are TGCAGTGTGCGGGAGAGTACAGATACGCAGTATTTT. It specifies CSVRESTDTQYF.

This clonotype was observed at least ten times. This chain uses TRBV20-1 with TRBJ2-2, with D perhaps TRBD1 (6 bases). V shed 5 bases and J shed 0 bases, with 16 bases lying between them. CDR3 size: 16 residues. Germline V gives CDR1 DFQATT, CDR2 SNEGSKA (reference sequence). The CDR3 loop reads CSAEGTLQANTGELFF. Here the CDR3 DNA reads TGCAGTGCTGAGGGGACACTCCAGGCGAACACCGGGGAGCTGTTTTTT.

This clonotype came up a few times. The chain combines TRBV18 with TRBJ2-7, with D possibly being TRBD2 (5 bases). With 9 bases removed from V and 4 bases from J, the gap between germline ends came to 16 bases. The germline CDR1 and CDR2 sequences are KGHSH and LQKENI. CDR3 length: 13 residues. In nucleotides, the CDR3 is TGTGCCAGTTCCGGGGTTTCCAAATACGAGCAGTACTTC. Protein sequence: CASSGVSKYEQYF. The variable domain in full, with the rest retrieved from reference TRBV18 and TRBJ2-7, is NAGVMQNPRHLVRRRGQEARLRCSPMKGHSHVYWYRQLPEEGLKFMVYLQKENIIDESGMPKERFSAEFPKEGPSILRIQQVVRGDSAAYFCASSGVSKYEQYFGPGTRLTVT.

To note about this clonotype: The junction differs from germline at one of its ends, possibly a read error. This sequence joins TRBV4-1 and TRBJ1-2; the D is unclear. The CDR3 spans 14 residues. Germline CDR1 and CDR2: MGHRA and YSYEKL. The CDR3: CASSEENRGYGYTF. Here the CDR3 DNA reads TGCGCCAGCAGCGAAGAGAATCGCGGCTATGGCTACACCTTC.

This clonotype was found many times. This chain connects TRBV20-1 to TRBJ2-1, with a tentative D call TRBD2 (5 bases). The CDR3 loop spans 17 amino acids. V was trimmed by 0 bases and J by 5 bases, leaving 20 bases between them. Germline V gene lookup returns CDR1 DFQATT and CDR2 SNEGSKA (reference sequence). The DNA of the CDR3 is TGCAGTGCTAGAGATCCTCGCGGGTCGTTACCAGACAATGAGCAGTTCTTC. Translating gives CSARDPRGSLPDNEQFF.

The table lists this clonotype with a few counts. The chain carries TRBV20-1 and TRBJ2-3; D is unresolved. CDR3 length equals 12 residues. Germline lookup yields CDR1 DFQATT and CDR2 SNEGSKA (reference sequence). Between the trimmed V and J ends, which lost 4 bases and 4 bases, there was a span of 9 bases. The CDR3 sequence: CSANALPDTQYF. As DNA, the CDR3 is TGCAGTGCTAACGCCCTTCCAGATACGCAGTATTTT.

The gene calls are TRBV19 and TRBJ2-1; D is ambiguous. The CDR3 spans 15 residues. From germline, CDR1 is LNHDA and CDR2 SQIVND (reference sequence). V gave up 3 bases and J gave up 0 bases, with 9 bases separating them. CDR3 loop: CASSITRSSYNEQFF. The CDR3 DNA follows: TGTGCCAGTAGTATTACACGGAGCTCCTACAATGAGCAGTTCTTC.

For the CDR3, the DNA is TGTGCCAGCAGTTCTGACAGCAATCAAGAGACCCAGTACTTC. Its protein is CASSSDSNQETQYF. J is TRBJ2-5 and V is TRBV12-3 or TRBV12-4; D is perhaps TRBD1 (5 bases). The CDR3 length is 14 residues. Trimming shortened V by 4 bases and J by 2 bases, and 11 bases separated the two germline ends.

This clonotype was counted many times. The chain is built from TRBV27 and TRBJ2-1; 11 nucleotides align to TRBD2. The CDR3 consists of 16 residues. V dropped 4 bases and J dropped 7; count of bases not matched to a gene: 9. Germline CDR1 MNHEY, CDR2 SMNVEV (reference sequence). The CDR3 loop is CASSSLLAGVGNEQFF. CDR3 bases: TGTGCCAGCAGTTCACTACTAGCGGGAGTGGGTAATGAGCAGTTCTTC.

The rearrangement joins TRBV30 to TRBJ2-1; 13 bases fit TRBD2. The V segment lost 0 bases and the J segment 8 bases; nucleotides outside the gene matches: 1. The CDR3 extends over 14 amino acids. Germline CDR1 reads GTSNPN; CDR2 reads SVGIG (reference sequence). This CDR3 is CAWSVTSGRDEQFF. The CDR3 nucleotides read TGTGCCTGGAGTGTAACTAGCGGGAGGGATGAGCAGTTCTTC.

The chain has TRBV27 and TRBJ1-3; possibly TRBD1 for D (6 bases). CDR3 length: 14 residues. Germline values: CDR1 MNHEY, CDR2 SMNVEV (reference sequence). The V end was cut by 7 bases, the J end by 0 bases, with 10 bases between. Written as DNA, the CDR3 is TGTGCCAGCAAAGGGGGGCTCTCTGGAAACACCATATATTTT. Translation gives CASKGGLSGNTIYF.

This clonotype was picked up many times. This chain joins TRBV2 and TRBJ2-3, with 7 nucleotides matching TRBD2. Trimming at V came to 3 bases and at J to 3 bases, leaving 3 bases not matched to a gene. From germline, CDR1 is SNHLY and CDR2 FYNNEI. The CDR3 is made up of 14 amino acids. In DNA, the CDR3 is TGTGCCAGCAGTGATGGGCGGGAGACAGATACGCAGTATTTT. Protein product: CASSDGRETDTQYF.

There are many counts of this clonotype. This chain links TRBV2 with TRBJ2-7; D gene ambiguous. Germline CDR1 is SNHLY and CDR2 is FYNNEI. The V gene lost 0 bases and the J gene lost 2 bases, with 5 bases spanning the gap. This CDR3 comprises 13 residues. The CDR3 is CASSEAPTYEQYF. DNA for the CDR3: TGTGCCAGCAGTGAAGCGCCCACCTACGAGCAGTACTTC.

A few counts support this clonotype. This sequence joins TRBV18 and TRBJ1-1, with D possibly TRBD1 on 5 matching bases. Germline V CDR1 and CDR2: KGHSH, LQKENI. This CDR3 region has 18 residues. Trimming left V 0 bases short and J 4 bases short, with 21 bases between. In nucleotides, the CDR3 is TGTGCCAGCTCACCACCCATATTCAGGGACGGTCGGAGCACTGAAGCTTTCTTT. It is translated as CASSPPIFRDGRSTEAFF.

This clonotype came up many times. CDR3 sequence (DNA): TGTGCCAGCAGTTTATTACGCTCCTACGAGCAGTACTTC. Amino acid sequence: CASSLLRSYEQYF. The chain employs TRBV28 and TRBJ2-7; D unresolved. The CDR3 runs 13 residues. Germline values: CDR1 MDHEN, CDR2 SYDVKM. V was trimmed by 1 base and J by 0 bases, leaving 4 bases between them.

This clonotype was detected ten times or more. The chain recombines TRBV28 with TRBJ1-1; 7 nucleotides line up with TRBD1. Trimming took 7 bases from V and 0 from J; bases not matched to a gene: 11. The CDR3 totals 16 residues. Per germline, CDR1 MDHEN and CDR2 SYDVKM. The CDR3 here is CASTGGGTALNTEAFF. The CDR3 DNA follows: TGTGCCAGCACAGGGGGGGGGACAGCTTTGAACACTGAAGCTTTCTTT.

This clonotype occurred many times. The chain is built from TRBV24-1 and TRBJ2-5, with 8 bases that match TRBD1. CDR1 and CDR2 (germline): KGHDR, SFDVKD. V shed 4 bases and J 5 bases; nucleotides not matched to a gene: 5. The CDR3 runs 14 residues. For the CDR3, the DNA is TGTGCCACCAGTGACCGGACAGGGACGGAGACCCAGTACTTC. Residues: CATSDRTGTETQYF.

V usage is TRBV3-1 and J usage is TRBJ2-1; 8 positions match TRBD2. The CDR3 contains 15 residues. V shed 6 bases and J 4 bases; nucleotides not matched to a gene: 8. Germline CDR1 LGHDT, CDR2 YNNKEL (reference sequence). The CDR3 spells CASRLVAGSYNEQFF. DNA for the CDR3: TGTGCCAGCAGACTTGTAGCGGGATCGTACAATGAGCAGTTCTTC.

The rearrangement links TRBV4-3 to TRBJ1-3; 10 bases agree with TRBD1. J lost 2 bases, V lost 0 bases, and 1 base had no gene match. The CDR3 consists of 16 residues. Germline V gene lookup returns CDR1 LGHNA and CDR2 YSLEER. The CDR3 loop reads CASSQDGTGAGNTIYF. CDR3 DNA: TGCGCCAGCAGCCAAGATGGGACAGGGGCTGGAAACACCATATATTTT.

A note on this clonotype: The CDR3 ends on some other residue instead of the conserved phenylalanine or tryptophan, so this is likely a read error. The chain is built from TRBV2 and TRBJ2-2; 7 bases fit TRBD1. Trimming took 7 bases from V and 5 from J; bases not matched to a gene: 10. The length of the CDR3 is 15 residues. Germline-derived CDR1 and CDR2 are SNHLY and FYNNEI. The chain's CDR3 is CASTRQGRGTGELFL. The DNA of the CDR3 is TGTGCCAGCACCCGACAGGGTAGAGGGACCGGGGAGCTGTTTCTT.

This clonotype was detected ten times or more. V usage is TRBV12-3 or TRBV12-4 and J usage is TRBJ2-1; possible D gene TRBD2, 6 bases. The CDR3 sequence is 15 residues long. V was pared by 3 bases and J by 4 bases, with 13 bases between. In DNA, the CDR3 is TGTGCCAGCAGTTTTAGGCGGGGTAATTACAATGAGCAGTTCTTC. It codes for CASSFRRGNYNEQFF.

Many counts were recorded for this clonotype. The chain has TRBV12-3 or TRBV12-4 and TRBJ2-6, with no clear D. V shed 7 bases and J shed 0 bases, with 19 bases lying between them. The CDR3 runs to 18 residues. The CDR3 protein is CASTPRLGSNSGANVLTF. The CDR3 DNA reads as TGTGCCAGCACCCCTCGCCTGGGGTCGAACTCTGGGGCCAACGTCCTGACTTTC.

In this sample, this clonotype turned up many times. The chain links TRBV7-2 to TRBJ1-1; no clear D gene. V lost 2 bases and J lost 3, with 13 bases in between. The CDR3 is 15 amino acids. Per germline, CDR1 SGHTA and CDR2 FQGNSA. The CDR3 loop reads CASSLIGGRYTEAFF. CDR3 sequence (DNA): TGTGCCAGCAGCTTAATAGGAGGTCGTTACACTGAAGCTTTCTTT.

This clonotype was picked up many times. The chain couples TRBV20-1 to TRBJ2-7; 12 positions match TRBD2. The CDR3 sequence is 16 residues long. Germline lookup yields CDR1 DFQATT and CDR2 SNEGSKA (reference sequence). Trimming removed 4 bases from V and 6 bases from J; junction bases left unmatched: 13. This chain's CDR3 is CSAMRPPGLAGSEQYF. The CDR3 DNA is TGCAGTGCTATGCGACCACCGGGACTAGCGGGCTCCGAGCAGTACTTC.

The V and J genes are TRBV7-2 and TRBJ2-1, with TRBD2 matching 11 bases. The CDR3 extends over 15 amino acids. V was pared by 5 bases and J by 6 bases, with 6 bases of the junction left unmatched. CDR1 and CDR2 (germline): SGHTA, FQGNSA. The chain's CDR3 is CASSLLAGVANEQFF. In DNA, the CDR3 is TGTGCCAGCAGCCTACTAGCGGGAGTTGCCAATGAGCAGTTCTTC.